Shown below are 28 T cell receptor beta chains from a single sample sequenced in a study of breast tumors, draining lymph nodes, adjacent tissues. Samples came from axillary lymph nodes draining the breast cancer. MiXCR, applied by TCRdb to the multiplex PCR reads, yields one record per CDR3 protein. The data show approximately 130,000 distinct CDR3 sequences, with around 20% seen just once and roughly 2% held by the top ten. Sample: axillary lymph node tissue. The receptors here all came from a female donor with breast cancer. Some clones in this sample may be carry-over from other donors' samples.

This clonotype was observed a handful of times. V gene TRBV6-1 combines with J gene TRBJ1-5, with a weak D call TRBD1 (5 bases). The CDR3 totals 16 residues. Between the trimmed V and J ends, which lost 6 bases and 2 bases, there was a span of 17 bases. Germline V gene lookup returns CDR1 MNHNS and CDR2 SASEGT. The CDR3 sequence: CASRAEGRGGNQPQHF. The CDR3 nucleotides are TGTGCCAGCAGGGCGGAGGGAAGAGGGGGCAATCAGCCCCAGCATTTT.

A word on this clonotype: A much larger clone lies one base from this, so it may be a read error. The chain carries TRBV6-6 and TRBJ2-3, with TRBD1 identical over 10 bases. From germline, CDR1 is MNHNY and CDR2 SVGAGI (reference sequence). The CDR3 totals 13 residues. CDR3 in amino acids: CATRDRGTVTQYF. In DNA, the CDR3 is TGTGCCACCCGGGACAGGGGCACAGTTACGCAGTATTTT.

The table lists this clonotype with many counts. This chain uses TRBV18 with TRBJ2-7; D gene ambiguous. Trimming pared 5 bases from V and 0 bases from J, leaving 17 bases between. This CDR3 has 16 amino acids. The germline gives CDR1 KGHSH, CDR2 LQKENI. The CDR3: CASSISDSLISYEQYF. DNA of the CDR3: TGTGCCAGCTCAATTTCCGATTCCCTTATCTCCTACGAGCAGTACTTC.

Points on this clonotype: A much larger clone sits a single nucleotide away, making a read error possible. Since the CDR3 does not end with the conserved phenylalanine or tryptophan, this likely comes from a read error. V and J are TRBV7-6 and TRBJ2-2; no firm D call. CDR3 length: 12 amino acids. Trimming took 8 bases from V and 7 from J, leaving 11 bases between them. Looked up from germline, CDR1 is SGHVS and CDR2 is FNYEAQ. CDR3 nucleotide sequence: TGTGCCAGCGAGTTTGGCCGCGGGGAGCTGTTTTTG. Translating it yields CASEFGRGELFL.

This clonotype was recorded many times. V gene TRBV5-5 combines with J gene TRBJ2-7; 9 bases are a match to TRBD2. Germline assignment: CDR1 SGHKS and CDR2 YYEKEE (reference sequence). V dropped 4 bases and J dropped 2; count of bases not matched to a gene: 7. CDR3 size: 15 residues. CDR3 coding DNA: TGTGCCAGCAGCCCCCTAGCGGGACTAACCTACGAGCAGTACTTC. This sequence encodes CASSPLAGLTYEQYF.

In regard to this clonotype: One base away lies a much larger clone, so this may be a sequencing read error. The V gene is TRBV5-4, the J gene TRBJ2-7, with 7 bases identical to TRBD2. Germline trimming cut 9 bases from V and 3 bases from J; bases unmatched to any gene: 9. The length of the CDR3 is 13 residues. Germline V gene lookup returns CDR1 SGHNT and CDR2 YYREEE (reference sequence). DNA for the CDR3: TGTGCCATCGGAACGGGGGGTAACTACGAGCAGTACTTC. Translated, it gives CAIGTGGNYEQYF.

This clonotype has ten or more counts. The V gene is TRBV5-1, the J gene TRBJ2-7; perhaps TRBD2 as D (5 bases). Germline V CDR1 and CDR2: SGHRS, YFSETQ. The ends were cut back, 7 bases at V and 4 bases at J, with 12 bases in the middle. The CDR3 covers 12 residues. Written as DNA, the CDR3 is TGCGCCAGCGGCAGAGAGGGTTACGAGCAGTACTTC. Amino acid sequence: CASGREGYEQYF.

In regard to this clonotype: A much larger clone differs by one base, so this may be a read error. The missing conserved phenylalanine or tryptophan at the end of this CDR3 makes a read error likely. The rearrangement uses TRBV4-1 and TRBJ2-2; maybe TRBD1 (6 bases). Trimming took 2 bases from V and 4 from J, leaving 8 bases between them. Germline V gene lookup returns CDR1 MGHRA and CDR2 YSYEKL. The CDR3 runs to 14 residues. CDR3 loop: CASSQPTGTGELFV. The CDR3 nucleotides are TGCGCCAGCAGCCAACCGACAGGCACCGGGGAGCTGTTTGTT.

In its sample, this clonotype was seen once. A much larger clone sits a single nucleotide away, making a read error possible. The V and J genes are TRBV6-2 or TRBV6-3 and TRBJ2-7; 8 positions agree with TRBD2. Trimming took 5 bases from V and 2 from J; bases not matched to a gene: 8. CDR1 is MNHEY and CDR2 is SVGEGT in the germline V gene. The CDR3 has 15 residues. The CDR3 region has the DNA TGTGCCAGCAGTCGGGGGGGAGGGGCCGCCTACGAGCAGTACTTC. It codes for CASSRGGGAAYEQYF.

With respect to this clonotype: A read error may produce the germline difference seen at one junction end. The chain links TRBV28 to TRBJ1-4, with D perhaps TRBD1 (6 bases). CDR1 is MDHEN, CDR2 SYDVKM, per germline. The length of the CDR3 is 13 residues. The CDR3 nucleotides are TGTGTCAGCAGCTTAGACCGGGACACAACTCTGTTTTTT. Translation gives CVSSLDRDTTLFF.

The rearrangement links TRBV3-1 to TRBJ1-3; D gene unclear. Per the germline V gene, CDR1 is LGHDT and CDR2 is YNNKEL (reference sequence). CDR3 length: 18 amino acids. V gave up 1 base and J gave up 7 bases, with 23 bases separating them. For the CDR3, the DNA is TGTGCCAGCAGCCAAGGCAGTGGGAGGCACCTGAGCCGGAACACCATATATTTT. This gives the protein CASSQGSGRHLSRNTIYF.

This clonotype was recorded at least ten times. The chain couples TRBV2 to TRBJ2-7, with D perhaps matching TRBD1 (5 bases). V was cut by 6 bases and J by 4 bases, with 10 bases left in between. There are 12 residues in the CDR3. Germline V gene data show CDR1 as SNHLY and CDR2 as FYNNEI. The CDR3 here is CASRQGSYEQYF. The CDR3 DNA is TGTGCCAGCAGGCAGGGATCTTACGAGCAGTACTTC.

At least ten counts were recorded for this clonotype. Here the CDR3 reads CASSRNRGFTGELFF. In DNA, the CDR3 is TGTGCCAGCAGCCGGAACAGGGGATTCACCGGGGAGCTGTTTTTT. The chain recombines TRBV14 with TRBJ2-2; 7 nucleotides match TRBD1. Unmatched junction bases numbered 6, after V lost 4 bases and J lost 4 bases. There are 15 residues in the CDR3. In germline, CDR1 is SGHDN, CDR2 FVKESK.

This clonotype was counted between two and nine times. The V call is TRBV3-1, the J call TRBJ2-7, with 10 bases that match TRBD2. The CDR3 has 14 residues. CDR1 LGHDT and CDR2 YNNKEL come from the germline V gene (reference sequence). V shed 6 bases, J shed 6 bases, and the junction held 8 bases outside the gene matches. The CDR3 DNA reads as TGTGCCAGCAGTCTAGCGGGAGTTTTGGGCGAGCAGTACTTC. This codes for CASSLAGVLGEQYF.

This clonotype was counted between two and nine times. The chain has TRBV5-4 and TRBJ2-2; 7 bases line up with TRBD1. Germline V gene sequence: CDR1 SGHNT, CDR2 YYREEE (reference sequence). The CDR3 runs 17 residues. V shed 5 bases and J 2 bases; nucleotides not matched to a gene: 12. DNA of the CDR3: TGTGCCAGCAGGGAGACCCACCGGGACAGTAACACCGGGGAGCTGTTTTTT. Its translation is CASRETHRDSNTGELFF.

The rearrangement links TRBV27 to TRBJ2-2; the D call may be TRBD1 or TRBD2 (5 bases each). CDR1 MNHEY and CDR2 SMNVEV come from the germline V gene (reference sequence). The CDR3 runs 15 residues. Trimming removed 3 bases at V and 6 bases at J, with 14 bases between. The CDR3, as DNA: TGTGCCAGCAGTTTCGGCGGGTCCAGGGCCGGGGAGCTGTTTTTT. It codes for CASSFGGSRAGELFF.

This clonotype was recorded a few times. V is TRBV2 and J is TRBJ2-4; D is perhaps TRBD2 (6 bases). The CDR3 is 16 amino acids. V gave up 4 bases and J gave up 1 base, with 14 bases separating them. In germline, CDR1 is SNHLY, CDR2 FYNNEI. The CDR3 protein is CASSGGGVAAKNIQYF. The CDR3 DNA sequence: TGTGCCAGCAGTGGGGGAGGAGTTGCGGCCAAAAACATTCAGTACTTC.

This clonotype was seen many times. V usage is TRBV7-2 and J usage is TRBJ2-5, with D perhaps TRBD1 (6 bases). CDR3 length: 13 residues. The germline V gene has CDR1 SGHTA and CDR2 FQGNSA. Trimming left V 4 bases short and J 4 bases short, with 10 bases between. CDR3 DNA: TGTGCCAGCAGCTCGCGGACAGCAGAGACCCAGTACTTC. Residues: CASSSRTAETQYF.

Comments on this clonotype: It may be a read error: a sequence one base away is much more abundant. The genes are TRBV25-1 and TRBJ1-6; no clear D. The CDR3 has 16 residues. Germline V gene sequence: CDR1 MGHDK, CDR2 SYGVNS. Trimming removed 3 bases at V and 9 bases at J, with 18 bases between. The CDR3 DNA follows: TGTGCCAGCAGTGATCCCGCGAGAGGGTTGAGTTCACCCCTCCACTTT. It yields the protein CASSDPARGLSSPLHF.

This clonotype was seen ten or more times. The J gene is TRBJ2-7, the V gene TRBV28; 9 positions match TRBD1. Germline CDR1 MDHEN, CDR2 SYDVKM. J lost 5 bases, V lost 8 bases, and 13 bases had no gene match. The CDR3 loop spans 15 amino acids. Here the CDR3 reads CASRTGGTGKDEQYF. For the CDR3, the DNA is TGTGCCAGCCGGACTGGGGGGACAGGGAAGGACGAGCAGTACTTC.

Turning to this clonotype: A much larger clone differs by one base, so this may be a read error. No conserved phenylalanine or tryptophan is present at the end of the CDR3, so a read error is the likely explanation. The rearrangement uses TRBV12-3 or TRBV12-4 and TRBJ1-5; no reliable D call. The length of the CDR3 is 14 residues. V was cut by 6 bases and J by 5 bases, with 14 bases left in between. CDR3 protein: CASSPTRRDQPQHV. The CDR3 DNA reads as TGTGCCAGCAGCCCCACAAGACGGGATCAGCCCCAGCATGTT.

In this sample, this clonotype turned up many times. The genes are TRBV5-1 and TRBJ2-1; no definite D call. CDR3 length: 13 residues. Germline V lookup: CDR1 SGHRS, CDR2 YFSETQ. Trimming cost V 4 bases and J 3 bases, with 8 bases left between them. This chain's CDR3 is CASSPSFYNEQFF. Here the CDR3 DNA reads TGCGCCAGCAGCCCCAGCTTCTACAATGAGCAGTTCTTC.

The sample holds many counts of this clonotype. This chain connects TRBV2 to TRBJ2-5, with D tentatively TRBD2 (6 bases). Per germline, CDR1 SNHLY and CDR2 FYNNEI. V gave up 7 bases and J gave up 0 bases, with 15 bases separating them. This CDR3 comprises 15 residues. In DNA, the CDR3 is TGTGCCAGCACAATACTAGCAGCCGACCAAGAGACCCAGTACTTC. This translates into CASTILAADQETQYF.

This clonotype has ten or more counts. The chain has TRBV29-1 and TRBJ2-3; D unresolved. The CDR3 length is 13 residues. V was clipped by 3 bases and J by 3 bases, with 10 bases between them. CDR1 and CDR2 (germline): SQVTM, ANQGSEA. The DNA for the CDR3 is TGCAGCGTTGACACTTCTTATACAGATACGCAGTATTTT. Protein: CSVDTSYTDTQYF.

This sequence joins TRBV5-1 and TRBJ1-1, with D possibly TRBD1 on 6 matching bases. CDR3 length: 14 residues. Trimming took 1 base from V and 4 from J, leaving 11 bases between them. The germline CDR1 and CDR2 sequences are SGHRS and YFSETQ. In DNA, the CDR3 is TGCGCCAGCAGCTTGTCGATAGGGGGCACTGAAGCTTTCTTT. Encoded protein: CASSLSIGGTEAFF. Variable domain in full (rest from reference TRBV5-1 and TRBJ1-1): KAGVTQTPRYLIKTRGQQVTLSCSPISGHRSVSWYQQTPGQGLQFLFEYFSETQRNKGNFPGRFSGRQFSNSRSEMNVSTLELGDSALYLCASSLSIGGTEAFFGQGTRLTVV.

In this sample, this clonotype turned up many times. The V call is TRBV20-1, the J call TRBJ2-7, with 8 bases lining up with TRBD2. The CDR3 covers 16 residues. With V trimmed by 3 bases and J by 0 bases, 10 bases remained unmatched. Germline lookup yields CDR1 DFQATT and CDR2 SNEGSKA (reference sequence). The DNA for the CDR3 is TGCAGTGCTAGTGCAAGGGCCGGGAGGGCCTCCTACGAGCAGTACTTC. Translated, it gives CSASARAGRASYEQYF.

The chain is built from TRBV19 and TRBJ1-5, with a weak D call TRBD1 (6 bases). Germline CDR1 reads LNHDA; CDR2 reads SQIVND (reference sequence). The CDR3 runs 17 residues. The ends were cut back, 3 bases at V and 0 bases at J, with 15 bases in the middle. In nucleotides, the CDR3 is TGTGCCAGTAGTATGGGGGCGGCGAGAATTAGCAATCAGCCCCAGCATTTT. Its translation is CASSMGAARISNQPQHF.

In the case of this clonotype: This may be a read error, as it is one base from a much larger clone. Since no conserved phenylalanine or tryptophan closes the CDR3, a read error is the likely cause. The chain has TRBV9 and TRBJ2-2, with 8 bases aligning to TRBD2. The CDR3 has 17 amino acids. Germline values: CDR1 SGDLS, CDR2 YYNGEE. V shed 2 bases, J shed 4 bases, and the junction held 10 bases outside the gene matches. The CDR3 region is CASSVSRGTRGTGELFL. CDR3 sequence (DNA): TGTGCCAGCAGCGTGAGCCGGGGGACTAGGGGCACCGGGGAGCTGTTTCTT.